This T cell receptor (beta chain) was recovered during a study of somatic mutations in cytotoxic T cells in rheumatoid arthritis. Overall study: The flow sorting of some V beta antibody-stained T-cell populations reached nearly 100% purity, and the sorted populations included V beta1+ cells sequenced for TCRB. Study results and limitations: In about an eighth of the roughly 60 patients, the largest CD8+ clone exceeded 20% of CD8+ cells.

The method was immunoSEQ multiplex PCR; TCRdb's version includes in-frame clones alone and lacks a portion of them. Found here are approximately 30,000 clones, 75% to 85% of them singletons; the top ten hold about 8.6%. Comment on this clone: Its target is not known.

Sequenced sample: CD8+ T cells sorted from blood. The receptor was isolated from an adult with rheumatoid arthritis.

CDR3 protein: CSVESGPSTEAFF. CDR3 coding DNA: TGCAGCGTTGAAAGTGGGCCTAGCACTGAAGCTTTCTTT. The chain joins TRBV29-1 to TRBJ1-1; D is unresolved. V was cut by 2 bases and J by 4 bases, with 11 bases left in between. Germline assignment: CDR1 SQVTM and CDR2 ANQGSEA. The CDR3 extends over 13 amino acids.